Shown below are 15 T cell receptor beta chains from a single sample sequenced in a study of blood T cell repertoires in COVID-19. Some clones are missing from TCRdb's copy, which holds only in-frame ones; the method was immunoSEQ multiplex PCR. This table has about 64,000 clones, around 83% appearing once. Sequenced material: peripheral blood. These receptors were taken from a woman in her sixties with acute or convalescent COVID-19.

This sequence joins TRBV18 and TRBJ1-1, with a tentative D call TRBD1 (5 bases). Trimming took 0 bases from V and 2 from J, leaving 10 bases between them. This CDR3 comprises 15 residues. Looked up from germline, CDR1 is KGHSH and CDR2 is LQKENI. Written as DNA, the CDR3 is TGTGCCAGCTCACCACCCGCAGGGTCCAACACTGAAGCTTTCTTT. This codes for CASSPPAGSNTEAFF.

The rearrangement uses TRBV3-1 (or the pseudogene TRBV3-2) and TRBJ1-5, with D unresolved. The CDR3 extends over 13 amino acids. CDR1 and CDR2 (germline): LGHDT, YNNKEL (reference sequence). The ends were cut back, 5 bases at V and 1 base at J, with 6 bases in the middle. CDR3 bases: TGTGCCAGCAGCGTCAGGAGCAATCAGCCCCAGCATTTT. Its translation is CASSVRSNQPQHF.

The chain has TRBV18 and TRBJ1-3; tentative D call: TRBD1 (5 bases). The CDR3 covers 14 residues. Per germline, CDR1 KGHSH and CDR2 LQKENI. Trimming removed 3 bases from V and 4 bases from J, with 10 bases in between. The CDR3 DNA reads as TGTGCCAGCTCACCGGGAGGGGACGGAAACACCATATATTTT. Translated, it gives CASSPGGDGNTIYF.

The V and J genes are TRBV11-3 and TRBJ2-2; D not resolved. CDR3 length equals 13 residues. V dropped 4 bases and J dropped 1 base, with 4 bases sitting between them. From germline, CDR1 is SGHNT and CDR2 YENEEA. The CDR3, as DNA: TGTGCCAGCAGCTACAAGAACACCGGGGAGCTGTTTTTT. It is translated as CASSYKNTGELFF.

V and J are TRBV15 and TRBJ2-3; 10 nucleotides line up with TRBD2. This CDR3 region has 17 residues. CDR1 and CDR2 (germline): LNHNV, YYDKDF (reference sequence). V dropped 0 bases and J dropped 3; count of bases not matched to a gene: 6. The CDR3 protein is CATSRDRASGGTDTQYF. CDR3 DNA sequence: TGTGCCACCAGCAGAGATAGGGCTAGCGGGGGAACAGATACGCAGTATTTT.

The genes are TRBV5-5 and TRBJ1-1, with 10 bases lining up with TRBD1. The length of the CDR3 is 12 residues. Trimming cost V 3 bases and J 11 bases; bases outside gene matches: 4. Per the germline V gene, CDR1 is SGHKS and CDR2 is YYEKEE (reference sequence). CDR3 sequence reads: CASSWSDRGAFF. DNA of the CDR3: TGTGCCAGCAGCTGGTCGGACAGGGGGGCTTTCTTT.

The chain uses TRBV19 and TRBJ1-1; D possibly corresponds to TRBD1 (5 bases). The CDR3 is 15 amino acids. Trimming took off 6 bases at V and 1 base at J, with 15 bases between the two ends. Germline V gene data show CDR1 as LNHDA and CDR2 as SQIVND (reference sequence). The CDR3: CASSRPRRGNTEAFF. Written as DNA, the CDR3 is TGTGCCAGTAGCCGCCCGCGGAGGGGGAACACTGAAGCTTTCTTT. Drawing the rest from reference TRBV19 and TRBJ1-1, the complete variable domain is DGGITQSPKYLFRKEGQNVTLSCEQNLNHDAMYWYRQDPGQGLRLIYYSQIVNDFQKGDIAEGYSVSREKKESFPLTVTSAQKNPTAFYLCASSRPRRGNTEAFFGQGTRLTVV.

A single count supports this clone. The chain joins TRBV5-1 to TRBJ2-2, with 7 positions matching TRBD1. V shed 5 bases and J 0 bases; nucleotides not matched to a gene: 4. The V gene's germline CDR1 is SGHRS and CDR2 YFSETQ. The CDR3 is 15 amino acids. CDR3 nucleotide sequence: TGCGCCAGCAGACTCGGGACAGCGAACACCGGGGAGCTGTTTTTT. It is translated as CASRLGTANTGELFF.

DNA of the CDR3: TGTGCCAGTAGTATAGATCAGGTCGGGGAGCTGTTTTTT. It encodes CASSIDQVGELFF. This rearrangement joins TRBV19 to TRBJ2-2, with unresolved D. CDR1 is LNHDA and CDR2 is SQIVND in the germline V gene (reference sequence). V was pared by 0 bases and J by 7 bases, with 6 bases between. The length of the CDR3 is 13 residues.

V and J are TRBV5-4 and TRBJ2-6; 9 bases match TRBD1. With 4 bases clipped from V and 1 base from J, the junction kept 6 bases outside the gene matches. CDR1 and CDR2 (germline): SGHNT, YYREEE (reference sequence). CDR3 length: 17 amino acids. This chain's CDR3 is CASSAQGAQSGANVLTF. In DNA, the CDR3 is TGTGCCAGCAGCGCACAGGGGGCGCAATCTGGGGCCAACGTCCTGACTTTC.

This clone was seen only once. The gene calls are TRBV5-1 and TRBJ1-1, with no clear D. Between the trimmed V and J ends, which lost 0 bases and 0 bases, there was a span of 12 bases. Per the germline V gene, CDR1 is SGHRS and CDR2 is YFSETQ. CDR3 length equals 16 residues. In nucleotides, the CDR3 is TGCGCCAGCAGCTTGGGATCAACACAAATGAACACTGAAGCTTTCTTT. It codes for CASSLGSTQMNTEAFF.

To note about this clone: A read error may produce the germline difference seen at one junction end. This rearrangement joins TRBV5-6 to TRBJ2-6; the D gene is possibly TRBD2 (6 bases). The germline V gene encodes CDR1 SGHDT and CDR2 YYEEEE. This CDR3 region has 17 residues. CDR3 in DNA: TGTGCCAGCTGCTTGGCCGGGGGACGGGGTGGGGCCAACGTCCTGACTTTC. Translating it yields CASCLAGGRGGANVLTF.

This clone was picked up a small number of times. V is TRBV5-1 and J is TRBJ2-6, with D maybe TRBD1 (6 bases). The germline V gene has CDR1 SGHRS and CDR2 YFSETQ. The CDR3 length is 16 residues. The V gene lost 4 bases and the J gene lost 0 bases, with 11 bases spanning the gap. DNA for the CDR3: TGCGCCAGCAGCAGGACAGCCAACTCTGGGGCCAACGTCCTGACTTTC. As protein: CASSRTANSGANVLTF.

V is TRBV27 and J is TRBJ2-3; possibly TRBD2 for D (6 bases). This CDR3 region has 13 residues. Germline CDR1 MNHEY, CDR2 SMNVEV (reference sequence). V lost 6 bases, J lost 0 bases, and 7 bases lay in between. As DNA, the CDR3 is TGTGCCAGCAGGGAGGGTAGCACAGATACGCAGTATTTT. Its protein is CASREGSTDTQYF.

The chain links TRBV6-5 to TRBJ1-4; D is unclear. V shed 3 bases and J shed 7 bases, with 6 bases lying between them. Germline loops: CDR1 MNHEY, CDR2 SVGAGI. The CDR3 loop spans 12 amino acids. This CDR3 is CASSYNGEKLFF. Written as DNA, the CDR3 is TGTGCCAGCAGTTATAACGGTGAAAAACTGTTTTTT.